The present T cell receptor (beta chain) was sequenced within a study of blood T cell repertoires in COVID-19 (dated by TCRdb to about 2020). As for the study more broadly: Samples covering the acute and convalescent phases of COVID-19 were provided by collaborators in the United States, Italy and Spain. The prospective study material was composed of cDNA or gDNA derived from T cells, B-cell-depleted T cells, or PBMCs. Deeply sampled blood TCRbeta repertoires from subjects exposed to, actively infected with, or recovered from COVID-19 were included in the dataset. A freely available public database, intended as a resource for researchers studying the immune response to SARS-CoV-2, is where the repertoires were released. Samples were obtained from the ongoing ImmuneRACE study (first 160 participants) and from over 1,000 subjects provided by 6 global collaborators. The sample metadata nearly always contained a de-identified subject ID, COVID-19 status, age in years and sex. Where available, HLA class I and class II types were obtained from metadata supplied by the sample provider rather than from assay-based typing. Points the paper makes about the study in general: Clinical and demographic metadata were provided uncurated, with the amount varying by source and participant.

The germline V gene provides CDR1 MNHEY and CDR2 SVGAGI. The CDR3, cysteine through phenylalanine, is 15 amino acids long. The sequence is cut down to CDR3 DNA, 45 bases in frame from base 1. V drops 8 bases and J drops 2 bases, leaving 16 bases in between. Collaborating institutions collected whole blood in K2EDTA tubes following their own protocols. For TCRbeta analysis, collaborator samples were shipped as frozen whole blood, as isolated PBMCs, or as DNA extracted from either sample type. As regards this clone: The antigen this receptor binds is unknown. One base away there is no much larger clone; base qualities are not given.

TCRbeta CDR3 regions were amplified from genomic DNA by means of the immunoSEQ Assay, a bias-controlled multiplex PCR. The authors' pipeline ran thus. The number of nucleated cells in each sample was estimated by amplification of reference gene primers within the assay. To quantify the absolute abundance of each unique TCRbeta CDR3 rearrangement, sequence reads were collapsed and filtered. For each sample, productive Simpson clonality was calculated as the square root of Simpson's diversity index across productive rearrangements. Held by TCRdb, this immuneACCESS table contains in-frame sequences only and omits some clones. Under half of the omission traces to an unresolved V gene where checked; the cause of the rest is unknown. The V and J calls and clone size were taken over from that table, and D and trimming were inferred from the DNA. A total of more than 85,000 clones appear in this sample, more than 75% of them only once. Around 3.2% of the sample goes to the ten largest clones.

The sequenced sample was peripheral blood. The origin of this receptor is a woman aged 45-65 years with acute or convalescent COVID-19. The rearranged segments are TRBV6-5 and TRBJ1-5; the D segment cannot be called with confidence. For the CDR3, the sequence is CASGGGDTRNQPQHF. The DNA sequence is TGTGCCAGCGGCGGCGGGGATACGCGCAATCAGCCCCAGCATTTT.